This T cell receptor beta chain comes out of a study of T cell repertoires in ileal Crohn's disease (dated by TCRdb to between 2018 and 2020). Context from the whole study: At the time of surgery, roughly 40% of patients were active smokers, and the median duration of disease was roughly eight years. The study sequenced about 180 mucosal samples from 55 or so patients, taken at several locations on the surgical specimen and at postoperative endoscopy. Postoperative therapy was given to about half of the patients, with thiopurines administered to 11 patients and anti-TNF agents administered to approximately 17 patients. M6 samples consisted of neoterminal ileum biopsies collected during postoperative colonoscopy. All patients had surgery for a complication: stricturing disease in around 60% and penetrating disease in about 39%. Endoscopic postoperative recurrence was defined by a Rutgeerts score above i0. TCR repertoire analysis was performed in around 60 Crohn's disease patients drawn from a prospective multicentre cohort. Running in parallel with the study was a multicentre cohort set up to find predictors of early endoscopic recurrence following ileocolonic resection.

Around 500 nanograms of biopsy DNA per sample were submitted for commercial TCRB immunosequencing. CDR3 regions were amplified from genomic DNA by Adaptive Biotechnology using a two-step, amplification bias-controlled multiplex PCR. In the first PCR, primers covered every V and J gene segment, and in the second PCR, barcodes and Illumina adapters were added. CDR3 libraries were sequenced using an Illumina instrument. From the authors' description of their analysis: Analysis combined the vendor-provided pipelines with custom analysis of raw data in R/Bioconductor under R version 3.3.0. Clonality, ranging from 0 to 1, was calculated as the inverse of the normalised Shannon entropy of all productive clones. The repertoire share taken up by the top 100 clones defined high-frequency clones, and only clones that passed a 95% confidence test were kept. The Simpson index measured repertoire diversity, and the Morisita-Horn index measured overlap between samples. In TCRdb, the immuneACCESS table is reduced to in-frame sequences with V and J assigned. These tables do not hold every clone; where another copy was compared, an unresolved V gene accounts for under half, and the others remain unexplained. V and J calls and clone size come straight from that table; D and trimming were deduced from the DNA. The sample profile shows about 11,000 clones; roughly two thirds of them were found once. The ten largest clones take up approximately 8% of the sample.

From V the trimming removes 1 base and from J it removes 5 bases, while the gene matches leave 9 bases of the junction unaccounted for. The CDR3 has 16 amino acids, counting the end cysteine and phenylalanine. CDR3 DNA only is kept here, 48 bases in frame from base 1. CDR1 and CDR2 (LGHNA, YNFKEQ) derive from the germline V gene. Overall study outcomes, separate from this receptor: Higher high-frequency clone percentages at surgery were associated with endoscopic recurrence; all patients with clonality above 26.8% (18/57) had recurrence. Only a subgroup of patients, of unstated size, had mucosal CD4 and CD8 T cells sorted and sequenced. The timing of postoperative endoscopy varied within the first year after surgery, and the median delay was about seven months. Compared with CD4 T cells, sorted CD8 T cells contained more high-frequency clones, which suggests that the mucosal expansions were mostly CD8. A significantly higher proportion of clonal expansions was observed in active smokers at surgery than in non-smokers (about 25% vs 20%, p=0.02).

The time point label, as the study defines it: neoterminal ileum biopsy at postoperative endoscopy, about 6 months after surgery. To be eligible, patients had to be adults with ileal or ileocolonic Crohn's disease and an indication for ileocolonic resection. Whole ileal mucosal biopsies were stored frozen at -80°C before DNA extraction. A TRizol-based method was used to extract genomic DNA from the frozen whole biopsies, and the DNA was quantified with a NanoDrop 2000 spectrophotometer. As for this clone: Its antigen is currently not known. No much larger clone exists at a distance of one base, and base qualities are not known.

Rearrangement joined TRBV4-2 to TRBJ2-7; 9 bases in the junction line up with TRBD2. The sequence came from an adult with Crohn's disease. Input material: ileal tissue. The CDR3 protein sequence reads: CASSQVPAGGVDEQYF. Here is the DNA: TGTGCCAGCAGCCAAGTCCCAGCGGGAGGTGTTGACGAGCAGTACTTC.